A selection of T cell receptor beta chains follows, all from one sample in a study of shared clonotypes between healthy human individuals. Method: immunoSEQ multiplex PCR; TCRdb's copy keeps in-frame clones and lacks some. This repertoire shows some 690,000 clones, roughly 88% found once; its top ten account for about a third. Sequencing was done on a sample of memory CD8+ T cells from PBMCs. All receptors derive from a man between 18 and 35 years old in good health. Some clones in this sample may be carry-over from other donors' samples. Both conserved end residues are part of each CDR3. The order of the fields is V gene, J gene, D gene, clone size, CDR3 protein, CDR3 DNA. D genes are given only for firm matches. The size field is filled for only some rows; it gives once, few, many or a size class.

TRBV7-9	TRBJ2-7	.	.	CASSQGSYEQYF	TGTGCCAGCAGTCAGGGAAGCTACGAGCAGTACTTC
TRBV7-8	TRBJ2-7	.	.	CASSLAFQRDYEQYF	TGTGCCAGCAGCTTAGCGTTCCAGCGCGACTACGAGCAGTACTTC
TRBV7-9	TRBJ2-1	.	.	CASRSPPGVSRNEQFF	TGTGCCAGCAGAAGCCCCCCGGGAGTTTCGAGGAATGAGCAGTTCTTC
TRBV27	TRBJ2-7	.	.	CASSFFPNSYEQYF	TGTGCCAGCAGTTTCTTCCCCAACTCCTACGAGCAGTACTTC
TRBV9	TRBJ1-2	TRBD1	.	CASSVVSGGIYGYTF	TGTGCCAGCAGCGTAGTATCAGGGGGCATCTATGGCTACACCTTC
TRBV9	TRBJ1-2	.	.	CASTTDSQSNYGYTF	TGTGCCAGCACCACAGACAGTCAGAGTAACTATGGCTACACCTTC
TRBV11-2	TRBJ2-2	.	.	CASSHIQGSRKAGELFF	TGTGCCAGCAGCCATATACAGGGCTCACGTAAGGCCGGGGAGCTGTTTTTT
TRBV30	TRBJ1-5	.	.	CAWEKGGNQPQHF	TGTGCCTGGGAAAAGGGGGGGAATCAGCCCCAGCATTTT
TRBV11-2	TRBJ2-7	TRBD2	.	CASSPRVAGDYEQYF	TGTGCCAGCAGCCCTCGTGTCGCGGGAGATTACGAGCAGTACTTC
TRBV13	TRBJ2-1	.	.	CASSYWSLLWGFF	TGTGCCAGCAGCTACTGGTCCTTACTATGGGGGTTCTTC
TRBV5-6	TRBJ2-4	.	.	CASSLLGSTAKNIQYF	TGTGCCAGCAGCTTGCTCGGTAGCACGGCCAAAAACATTCAGTACTTC
TRBV7-6	TRBJ2-1	TRBD2	.	CASSLVRWTSGHNEQFF	TGTGCCAGCAGCTTAGTTAGGTGGACTAGCGGCCACAATGAGCAGTTCTTC
TRBV10-3	TRBJ2-5	TRBD1	.	CAISELTGTGGPFGETQYF	TGTGCCATCAGTGAGCTAACCGGGACAGGGGGACCCTTCGGAGAGACCCAGTACTTC
TRBV7-6	TRBJ2-3	.	.	CASSPGSAAMNTQYF	TGTGCCAGCAGCCCCGGGTCGGCAGCTATGAATACGCAGTATTTT
TRBV5-1	TRBJ2-1	.	.	CASSHPTGGPGLAINEQFF	TGCGCCAGCAGTCACCCGACAGGGGGACCGGGACTAGCGATAAATGAGCAGTTCTTC
TRBV5-3	TRBJ2-3	.	.	CARSLSGQGTSTDTQYF	TGTGCCAGAAGCTTGTCTGGGCAGGGAACGAGCACAGATACGCAGTATTTT
TRBV13	TRBJ2-7	.	.	CASSPRQESYEQYF	TGTGCCAGCAGCCCGAGACAGGAGTCCTACGAGCAGTACTTC
TRBV7-6	TRBJ2-3	.	.	CASSLSVGGGTDTQYF	TGTGCCAGCAGCTTAAGTGTGGGAGGGGGAACAGATACGCAGTATTTT
TRBV9	TRBJ2-3	.	.	CASSVRSGEPDTQYF	TGTGCCAGCAGCGTACGATCGGGGGAACCAGATACGCAGTATTTT
TRBV7-2	TRBJ1-2	TRBD1	.	CASSLPRTGDYGYTF	TGTGCCAGCAGCTTACCCCGGACAGGCGACTATGGCTACACCTTC
TRBV5-1	TRBJ2-4	.	.	CASSFQGIGAKNIQYF	TGCGCCAGCAGCTTTCAGGGGATCGGCGCCAAAAACATTCAGTACTTC
TRBV6-5	TRBJ2-2	.	once	CASRIGLNTGELFF	TGTGCCAGCAGAATCGGGCTGAACACCGGGGAGCTGTTTTTT
TRBV27	TRBJ2-7	.	.	CATAPTGPTYEQYF	TGTGCCACCGCCCCGACAGGTCCTACCTACGAGCAGTACTTC
TRBV5-4	TRBJ1-2	.	.	CASSLGFGTSYTF	TGTGCCAGCAGCTTGGGTTTCGGGACTAGCTACACCTTC
TRBV6-1	TRBJ2-5	.	many	CASSVSILNRQETQYF	TGTGCCAGCAGTGTTTCGATCCTTAACCGACAAGAGACCCAGTACTTC
TRBV13	TRBJ2-1	TRBD2	.	CASSWTSGRDHEQFF	TGTGCCAGCAGCTGGACTAGCGGGAGGGATCATGAGCAGTTCTTC
TRBV5-6	TRBJ2-2	.	.	CASSFGIPGELFF	TGTGCCAGCAGCTTTGGAATCCCCGGGGAGCTGTTTTTT
TRBV30	TRBJ1-5	.	once	CAWSAPTQYSNQPQHF	TGTGCCTGGAGTGCCCCGACACAGTATAGCAATCAGCCCCAGCATTTT
TRBV9	TRBJ2-3	TRBD2	.	CASSGGLAMTDTQYF	TGTGCCAGCAGCGGAGGACTAGCGATGACAGATACGCAGTATTTT